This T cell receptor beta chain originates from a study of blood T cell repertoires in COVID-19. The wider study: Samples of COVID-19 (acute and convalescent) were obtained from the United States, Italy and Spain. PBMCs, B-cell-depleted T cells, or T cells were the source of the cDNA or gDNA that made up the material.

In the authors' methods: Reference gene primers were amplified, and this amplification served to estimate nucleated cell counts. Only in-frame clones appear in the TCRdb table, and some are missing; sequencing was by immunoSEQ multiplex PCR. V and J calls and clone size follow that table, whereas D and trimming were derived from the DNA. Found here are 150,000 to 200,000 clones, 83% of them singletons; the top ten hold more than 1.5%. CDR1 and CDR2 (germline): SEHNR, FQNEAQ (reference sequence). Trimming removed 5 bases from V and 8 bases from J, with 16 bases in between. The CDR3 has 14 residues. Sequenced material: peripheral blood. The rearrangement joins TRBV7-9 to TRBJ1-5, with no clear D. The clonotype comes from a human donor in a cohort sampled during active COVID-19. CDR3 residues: CASSPRGGVEPQHF. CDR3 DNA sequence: TGTGCCAGCAGCCCGCGGGGAGGCGTGGAGCCCCAGCATTTT. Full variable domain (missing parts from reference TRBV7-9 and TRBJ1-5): DTGVSQNPRHKITKRGQNVTFRCDPISEHNRLYWYRQTLGQGPEFLTYFQNEAQLEKSRLLSDRFSAERPKGSFSTLEIQRTEQGDSAMYLCASSPRGGVEPQHFGDGTRLSIL.